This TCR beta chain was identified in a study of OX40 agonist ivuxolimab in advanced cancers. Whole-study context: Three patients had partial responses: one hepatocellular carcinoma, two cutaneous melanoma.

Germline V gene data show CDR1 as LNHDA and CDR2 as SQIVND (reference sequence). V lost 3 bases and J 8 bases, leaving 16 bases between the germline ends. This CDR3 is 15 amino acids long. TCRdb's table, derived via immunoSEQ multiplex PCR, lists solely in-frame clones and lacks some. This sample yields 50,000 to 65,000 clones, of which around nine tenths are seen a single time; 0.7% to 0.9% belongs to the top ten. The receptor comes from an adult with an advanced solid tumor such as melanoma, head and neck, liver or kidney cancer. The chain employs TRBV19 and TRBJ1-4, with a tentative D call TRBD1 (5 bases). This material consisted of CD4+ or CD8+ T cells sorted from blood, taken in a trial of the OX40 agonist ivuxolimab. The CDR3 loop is CASSIGSRVGEKLFF. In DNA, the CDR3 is TGTGCCAGTAGTATTGGGTCCAGGGTCGGCGAAAAACTGTTTTTT.